This TCR beta chain was identified in a study of cytomegalovirus exposure and HLA in healthy donors. Across the whole study: HLA-typed donors were the source of around 87 million unique TCRs, which an early data release held.

Trimming took 0 bases from V and 2 from J, leaving 11 bases between them. This CDR3 comprises 16 residues. CDR1 and CDR2 (germline): SGHRS, YFSETQ. The PCR was carried out with 60 Vbeta primers and 13 Jbeta primers. Some clones are missing from TCRdb's copy, which holds only in-frame ones; the method was immunoSEQ multiplex PCR. The repertoire holds roughly 200,000 clones, more than 60% seen once, with more than 3% in the top ten. This clonotype originated in a woman aged 60-70 years in good health and CMV-seropositive. The chain has TRBV5-1 and TRBJ1-4; TRBD1 is a possible D gene (5 bases). Sample: PBMCs. The CDR3 DNA is TGCGCCAGCAGCTTGGCCGGGGGGACTACTAATGAAAAACTGTTTTTT. Translating gives CASSLAGGTTNEKLFF.